The T cell receptor beta chain under discussion was sequenced for a study of Ad26.COV2.S vaccination and SARS-CoV-2 variants. Across the study: By the intramuscular route, Ad26.COV2.S was given once, or twice 56 days apart. General study results and limits: Vaccinated and placebo-treated recipients had similar non-spike TCR breadth.

Profiling relied on immunoSEQ multiplex PCR, and the TCRdb table lists in-frame clones only, not all of them. Of approximately 360,000 clones listed, 83% are singletons. As for treatment: around 19 received Ad26.COV2.S at low or high dose, single or two shots; roughly five received placebo; per-sample allocation not given. Material that was analyzed had been drawn on day 63 after the first vaccine or placebo injection. Boston provided a donor who was an adult aged 18-55 years. Only one count was recorded for this clone. As yet, its antigen is unknown. Other DNA variants within this sample encode the same CDR3. Germline CDR1 reads SGDLS; CDR2 reads YYNGEE. The CDR3 extends over 15 amino acids. V lost 4 bases to trimming and J lost 4 bases, with 15 bases between them.

The chain recombines TRBV9 with TRBJ1-3; possibly TRBD1 for D (6 bases). The source was peripheral blood, collected in a trial of Ad26.COV2.S vaccine versus placebo. This clonotype originated in a person between 18 and 65 years old who received the Ad26.COV2.S COVID-19 vaccine or a placebo. The CDR3 protein is CASSSHRAKGNTIYF. In DNA, the CDR3 is TGTGCCAGCAGCTCGCACAGGGCAAAGGGAAACACCATATATTTT.